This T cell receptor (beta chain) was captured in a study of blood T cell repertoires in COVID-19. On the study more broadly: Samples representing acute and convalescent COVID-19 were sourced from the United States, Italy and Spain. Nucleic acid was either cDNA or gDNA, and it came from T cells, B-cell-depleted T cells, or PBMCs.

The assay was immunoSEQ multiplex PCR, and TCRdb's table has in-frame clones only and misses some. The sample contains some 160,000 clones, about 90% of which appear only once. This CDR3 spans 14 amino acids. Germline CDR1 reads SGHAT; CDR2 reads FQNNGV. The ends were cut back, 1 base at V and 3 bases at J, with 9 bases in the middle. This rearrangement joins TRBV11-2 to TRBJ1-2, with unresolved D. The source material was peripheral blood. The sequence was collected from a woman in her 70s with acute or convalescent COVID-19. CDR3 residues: CASSLVSGDYGYTF. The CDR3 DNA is TGTGCCAGCAGCTTAGTTTCCGGGGACTATGGCTACACCTTC. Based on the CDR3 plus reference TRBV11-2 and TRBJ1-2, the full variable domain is EAGVAQSPRYKIIEKRQSVAFWCNPISGHATLYWYQQILGQGPKLLIQFQNNGVVDDSQLPKDRFSAERLKGVDSTLKIQPAKLEDSAVYLCASSLVSGDYGYTFGSGTRLTVV.